Below are 27 T cell receptor beta chains sequenced from a single sample in a study of blood T cells in healthy people across ages. A sample-barcoded 5' primer and a J-beta primer mix were used in a second PCR of about 6 to 11 cycles. TCRdb reprocessed the 5' RACE reads with MiXCR, giving one entry per CDR3 protein. The table has roughly 1,800,000 distinct CDR3 sequences, about 49% seen once; the top ten hold less than 2.5%. The sample comprised blood. These receptors were taken from a woman in her thirties or forties in good health.

About this clonotype: One end of the junction does not line up with germline, which may come from a read error. The V and J genes are TRBV9 and TRBJ2-1, with 11 bases identical to TRBD2. Germline V lookup: CDR1 SGDLS, CDR2 YYNGEE. The CDR3 length is 17 residues. The CDR3 sequence: CANSALAGGSSYNEQFF. Here the CDR3 DNA reads TGTGCCAACAGCGCCCTAGCGGGGGGAAGCTCCTACAATGAGCAGTTCTTC.

The genes are TRBV5-6 and TRBJ2-4; D not certain. The J call may not be correct, given that the DNA end is closer to TRBJ2-7. Germline V gives CDR1 SGHDT, CDR2 YYEEEE. There are 15 residues in the CDR3. The CDR3 region is CASSLVADQPYEQYF. CDR3 nucleotides: TGTGCCAGCAGCTTGGTGGCCGACCAACCCTACGAGCAGTACTTC.

The chain carries TRBV3-1 and TRBJ2-5; TRBD2 agrees at 8 bases. With 1 base clipped from V and 0 bases from J, the junction kept 7 bases outside the gene matches. The CDR3 is made up of 17 amino acids. Germline loops: CDR1 LGHDT, CDR2 YNNKEL (reference sequence). CDR3 DNA sequence: TGTGCCAGCAGCCAAGGGGGAGCGGGGGTGTACCAAGAGACCCAGTACTTC. Translating it yields CASSQGGAGVYQETQYF.

In this sample, this clonotype turned up a few times. The rearrangement joins TRBV4-3 to TRBJ2-1; the D gene could be TRBD1 or TRBD2 (6 bases each). The V gene lost 4 bases and the J gene lost 2 bases, with 9 bases spanning the gap. This CDR3 region has 14 residues. CDR1 is LGHNA and CDR2 is YSLEER in the germline V gene. The CDR3 sequence: CASSPGAAYNEQFF. For the CDR3, the DNA is TGCGCCAGCAGCCCGGGGGCGGCCTACAATGAGCAGTTCTTC.

This clonotype was seen only once. V usage is TRBV20-1 and J usage is TRBJ1-2, with a weak D call TRBD1 (6 bases). The CDR3 totals 14 residues. Germline V lookup: CDR1 DFQATT, CDR2 SNEGSKA (reference sequence). The V and J ends lost 2 bases and 0 bases respectively, with 10 bases between them. The CDR3 region is CSARNGQTNYGYTF. Written as DNA, the CDR3 is TGCAGTGCTAGAAACGGACAGACTAACTATGGCTACACCTTC.

The V call is TRBV4-2, the J call TRBJ1-5; TRBD1 matches at 7 bases. The CDR3 extends over 15 amino acids. J lost 3 bases, V lost 4 bases, and 6 bases had no gene match. The germline CDR1 and CDR2 sequences are LGHNA and YNFKEQ. CDR3 bases: TGTGCCAGCAGCCCCCGGGACAGCGACAATCAGCCCCAGCATTTT. This sequence encodes CASSPRDSDNQPQHF.

The genes are TRBV29-1 and TRBJ2-1; TRBD1 or TRBD2 may be the D gene (5 bases each). The V end lost 4 bases, the J end lost 7 bases, and 11 bases lay between the germline ends. CDR3 size: 12 residues. Germline CDR1 is SQVTM and CDR2 is ANQGSEA. The CDR3 DNA reads as TGCAGCGTTGCAGAGGGGTGGAATGAGCAGTTCTTC. Protein: CSVAEGWNEQFF.

The chain joins TRBV4-1 to TRBJ1-4; TRBD1 matches 9 bases. The CDR3 loop spans 19 amino acids. J gave up 0 bases and V 0 bases, and 8 bases lay outside the gene matches. Germline V gene data show CDR1 as MGHRA and CDR2 as YSYEKL. CDR3 amino acids: CASSQDYQQGAATNEKLFF. The CDR3 nucleotides read TGCGCCAGCAGCCAAGATTATCAACAGGGGGCGGCAACTAATGAAAAACTGTTTTTT.

This clonotype was seen more than once but under ten times. V and J are TRBV27 and TRBJ2-7, with 9 positions matching TRBD1. The ends lost 2 bases at V and 5 bases at J; junction bases unmatched: 7. Germline CDR1 MNHEY, CDR2 SMNVEV (reference sequence). The CDR3 covers 15 residues. CDR3 nucleotides: TGTGCCAGCAGTTTAAACAGGGGGCGAGGTGACGAGCAGTACTTC. The encoded protein is CASSLNRGRGDEQYF.

This clonotype occurred a few times. The gene calls are TRBV27 and TRBJ2-1; maybe TRBD2 (6 bases). V was trimmed by 5 bases and J by 6 bases, leaving 14 bases between them. Per the germline V gene, CDR1 is MNHEY and CDR2 is SMNVEV (reference sequence). The CDR3 extends over 14 amino acids. CDR3: CASSPRLGGNEQFF. The CDR3 DNA sequence: TGTGCCAGCAGTCCCCGGTTGGGGGGCAATGAGCAGTTCTTC.

V gene TRBV6-2 or TRBV6-3 combines with J gene TRBJ1-6, with a tentative D call TRBD1 (6 bases). The CDR3 consists of 16 residues. V lost 6 bases and J 5 bases, leaving 17 bases between the germline ends. CDR1 and CDR2 (germline): MNHEY, SVGEGT. The DNA for the CDR3 is TGTGCCAGCAGCAGACCCCAGGGGCTTCATAATTCACCCCTCCACTTT. Its translation: CASSRPQGLHNSPLHF.

The chain couples TRBV24-1 to TRBJ2-1; D gene uncertain. The germline CDR1 and CDR2 sequences are KGHDR and SFDVKD. Trimming pared 3 bases from V and 13 bases from J, leaving 12 bases between. This CDR3 comprises 12 residues. The CDR3 DNA reads as TGTGCCACCAGTGATGCCAGCCGAACTCAGTTCTTC. Protein: CATSDASRTQFF.

The CDR3 region is CASSLTQGLSEQYF. CDR3 in DNA: TGTGCCAGCAGTTTAACACAGGGTCTTAGCGAGCAGTACTTC. The chain combines TRBV2 with TRBJ2-5; tentative D call: TRBD1 (6 bases). The J call may be incorrect, as the DNA end agrees better with TRBJ2-7. The CDR3 is 14 residues long. Germline V gene data show CDR1 as SNHLY and CDR2 as FYNNEI.

This clonotype was observed many times. This chain connects TRBV18 to TRBJ2-3, with TRBD2 identical over 8 bases. V lost 4 bases, J lost 9 bases, and 9 bases stayed unmatched. The CDR3 extends over 14 amino acids. Germline CDR1 reads KGHSH; CDR2 reads LQKENI. CDR3 sequence reads: CASSLSGTSDTQYF. DNA of the CDR3: TGTGCCAGCTCACTGTCCGGGACTAGTGACACGCAGTATTTT.

DNA of the CDR3: TGTGCCAGCAGCCAATTCGGCACTGAAGCTTTCTTT. Amino acids: CASSQFGTEAFF. The genes are TRBV3-1 and TRBJ1-1; D unclear. The ends were cut back, 2 bases at V and 4 bases at J, with 5 bases in the middle. The CDR3 has 12 residues. Germline loops: CDR1 LGHDT, CDR2 YNNKEL (reference sequence).

The gene calls are TRBV6-5 and TRBJ2-6, with TRBD1 as a possible D gene (5 bases). The V and J ends lost 4 bases and 2 bases respectively, with 12 bases between them. CDR1 and CDR2 from the germline V gene are MNHEY and SVGAGI. This CDR3 is built from 16 residues. The CDR3 reads CASSFTGIAGANVLTF. The DNA of the CDR3 is TGTGCCAGCAGTTTCACAGGAATAGCTGGGGCCAACGTCCTGACTTTC.

This chain uses TRBV7-9 with TRBJ1-3; a possible D gene is TRBD1 (6 bases). The CDR3 has 14 amino acids. The germline CDR1 and CDR2 sequences are SEHNR and FQNEAQ (reference sequence). V shed 5 bases and J shed 8 bases, with 16 bases lying between them. The CDR3 region is CASSVTGRGDTIYF. The CDR3 DNA reads as TGTGCCAGCAGCGTGACAGGCCGTGGGGACACCATATATTTT.

The table lists this clonotype with a count of one. This sequence joins TRBV25-1 and TRBJ1-1; D is undetermined. The CDR3 length is 13 residues. Per the germline V gene, CDR1 is MGHDK and CDR2 is SYGVNS. V lost 8 bases and J lost 3, with 13 bases in between. In DNA, the CDR3 is TGTGCCAGCGAGAGCGAGTGGGACACTGAAGCTTTCTTT. Its protein product is CASESEWDTEAFF.

Note on this clonotype: Its ends do not fully match the called genes, so a read error is possible. The V and J genes are TRBV20-1 and TRBJ2-1, with D hard to call. CDR1 is DFQATT and CDR2 is SNEGSKA in the germline V gene (reference sequence). CDR3 length equals 14 residues. The CDR3 DNA sequence: TGCAGTGCTAGGCGGCTAACCTCCCACAATGAGCAGTTCTTC. Translated: CSARRLTSHNEQFF.

J is TRBJ2-1 and V is TRBV29-1; 9 nucleotides match TRBD2. The V segment lost 7 bases and the J segment 6 bases; nucleotides outside the gene matches: 16. Germline V gene lookup returns CDR1 SQVTM and CDR2 ANQGSEA. The CDR3 is 16 amino acids. CDR3 loop: CSAGPGVSGGPNEQFF. The DNA for the CDR3 is TGCAGCGCTGGCCCCGGGGTTAGCGGGGGCCCCAATGAGCAGTTCTTC.

This clonotype was seen a handful of times. The chain employs TRBV6-5 and TRBJ2-1; TRBD2 aligns across 10 bases. This CDR3 contains 16 residues. Per the germline V gene, CDR1 is MNHEY and CDR2 is SVGAGI. J gave up 4 bases and V 6 bases, and 9 bases lay outside the gene matches. The CDR3 DNA reads TGTGCCAGCAGCACGGGACTAGCGAGGATATACAATGAGCAGTTCTTC. The encoded protein is CASSTGLARIYNEQFF.

The V gene is TRBV12-3 or TRBV12-4, the J gene TRBJ1-6, with D perhaps TRBD1 (6 bases). With 3 bases removed from V and 9 bases from J, the gap between germline ends came to 15 bases. This CDR3 has 15 amino acids. As DNA, the CDR3 is TGTGCCAGCAGTTTTATGGGGGGCCAGGTTTCACCCCTCCACTTT. Protein: CASSFMGGQVSPLHF.

In DNA, the CDR3 is TGTGCCAGCAGCTTGGGACTAGACGATGAGCAGTACTTC. It codes for CASSLGLDDEQYF. This rearrangement joins TRBV11-1 to TRBJ2-5; 8 nucleotides align to TRBD2. V lost 3 bases, J lost 11 bases, and 8 bases stayed unmatched. Germline V gene data show CDR1 as SGHAT and CDR2 as FQDESV (reference sequence). The CDR3 extends over 13 amino acids.

This clonotype appeared many times. The J gene is TRBJ2-7, the V gene TRBV29-1; no definite D call. This CDR3 has 12 residues. Germline V gene lookup returns CDR1 SQVTM and CDR2 ANQGSEA. Trimming removed 6 bases at V and 1 base at J, with 10 bases between. The CDR3: CSVRTVSYEQYF. CDR3 nucleotide sequence: TGCAGCGTACGCACAGTTTCCTACGAGCAGTACTTC.

The CDR3 region has the DNA TGTGCCAGCAGCTTCTCTGGGACTCGGTCCAATTCACCCCTCCACTTT. Its translation is CASSFSGTRSNSPLHF. V and J are TRBV5-6 and TRBJ1-6; a possible D gene is TRBD1 (5 bases). The CDR3 has 16 amino acids. Germline loops: CDR1 SGHDT, CDR2 YYEEEE. Trimming shortened V by 2 bases and J by 7 bases, and 16 bases separated the two germline ends.

This clonotype was seen more than once but under ten times. This chain uses TRBV7-2 with TRBJ2-7; D is unclear. With the DNA end fitting TRBJ2-5 better, the J assignment may be wrong. Germline V gene lookup returns CDR1 SGHTA and CDR2 FQGNSA. The CDR3 covers 12 residues. The CDR3: CASSQDTRTQYF. The DNA for the CDR3 is TGTGCCAGCAGCCAGGATACGAGGACCCAGTACTTC.

The V call is TRBV29-1, the J call TRBJ2-1; D perhaps matches TRBD2 (6 bases). Germline loops: CDR1 SQVTM, CDR2 ANQGSEA. Trimming removed 2 bases at V and 10 bases at J, with 15 bases between. This CDR3 has 13 amino acids. CDR3 nucleotides: TGCAGCGTTGAACTGGGACTGCCCTACGAGCAGTTCTTC. Its translation is CSVELGLPYEQFF.